This note documents a single T cell receptor beta chain sequence. The sample originates from a study of blood T cell repertoires in COVID-19. About the study: The United States, Italy and Spain provided the acute and convalescent COVID-19 samples. PBMCs, B-cell-depleted T cells, or T cells provided the cDNA or gDNA that made up the material.

Per the authors' pipeline: Using reference gene primer amplification, nucleated cell counts were estimated. Method: immunoSEQ multiplex PCR; TCRdb's copy keeps in-frame clones and lacks some. V and J calls and clone size come straight from that table; D and trimming were deduced from the DNA. This sample has 95,000 to 130,000 clones, with 75% to 95% found just once. The CDR3 covers 15 residues. Germline assignment: CDR1 MNHEY and CDR2 SMNVEV (reference sequence). V lost 5 bases to trimming and J lost 0 bases, with 13 bases between them. The chain employs TRBV27 and TRBJ2-5; D ambiguous. This sequence was found in a human donor with active COVID-19. The donor label of this sample is uncertain. Sequencing was performed on peripheral blood. The CDR3 sequence: CASSTPSVYQETQYF. In DNA, the CDR3 is TGTGCCAGCAGTACACCCTCCGTGTACCAAGAGACCCAGTACTTC.